What follows are 29 T cell receptor beta chains derived from one specimen sequenced in a study of vaccination and CD4 T cells after COVID-19. The Oncomine TCR Beta short-read assay generated sequence data from the DNA of cultured CD4+ T cells. TCRdb re-derived calls from the PCR reads in MiXCR, one entry per CDR3 protein. The sample records about 12,000 distinct CDR3 sequences, approximately 61% being singletons. The treatment was: approximately 9-day PBMC culture with coronavirus spike peptide pools or control peptides (ViraFEST assay). Their cognate antigens are unknown. Sequencing was performed on CD4+ T cells from blood, cultured in vitro. These TCRs come from a human donor who had recovered from COVID-19.

This clonotype was observed a handful of times. The V gene is TRBV27, the J gene TRBJ1-2; D uncertain. The V gene lost 5 bases and the J gene lost 0 bases, with 10 bases spanning the gap. Germline CDR1 reads MNHEY; CDR2 reads SMNVEV (reference sequence). CDR3 length: 14 residues. In DNA, the CDR3 is TGTGCCAGCAGTAGGACGGATGCTAACTATGGCTACACCTTC. Its protein is CASSRTDANYGYTF.

The chain links TRBV4-1 to TRBJ2-6; 7 nucleotides line up with TRBD1. The J segment lost 0 bases and the V segment lost 0 bases, leaving 8 bases of the junction unmatched. This CDR3 has 19 residues. Germline CDR1 and CDR2: MGHRA and YSYEKL. CDR3 nucleotides: TGCGCCAGCAGCCAAGAAAGAGGGACAGTTGACTCTGGGGCCAACGTCCTGACTTTC. Protein sequence: CASSQERGTVDSGANVLTF.

In this sample, this clonotype turned up once. This sequence joins TRBV20-1 and TRBJ1-5; D call uncertain. With 3 bases removed from V and 6 bases from J, the gap between germline ends came to 9 bases. This CDR3 has 12 residues. Germline V gene data show CDR1 as DFQATT and CDR2 as SNEGSKA (reference sequence). The CDR3 sequence is CSASRLGQPQHF. CDR3 nucleotide sequence: TGCAGTGCTAGCAGGTTAGGTCAGCCCCAGCATTTT.

Details on this clonotype: The junction does not match germline at one end; this may be a read error. This chain joins TRBV28 and TRBJ1-1, with D possibly being TRBD1 (5 bases). Looked up from germline, CDR1 is MDHEN and CDR2 is SYDVKM. The CDR3 is made up of 14 amino acids. CDR3 DNA sequence: TGTGCCAGCAGTTTCGTCGGGCGTCAGCTCGCGGGGGTCTTT. Protein sequence: CASSFVGRQLAGVF.

V is TRBV6-5 and J is TRBJ2-7, with 9 bases identical to TRBD1. V lost 0 bases and J lost 0; bases outside the gene matches: 3. The CDR3 loop spans 16 amino acids. Germline V gene lookup returns CDR1 MNHEY and CDR2 SVGAGI. The CDR3 DNA reads TGTGCCAGCAGTTACTCTGGACAGGGGTTCTCCTACGAGCAGTACTTC. Translation: CASSYSGQGFSYEQYF.

V usage is TRBV20-1 and J usage is TRBJ2-1; 7 bases match TRBD2. Trimming at V came to 5 bases and at J to 2 bases, leaving 6 bases not matched to a gene. The germline gives CDR1 DFQATT, CDR2 SNEGSKA (reference sequence). The CDR3 covers 14 residues. The CDR3 reads CSAQKAGTYNEQFF. Here the CDR3 DNA reads TGCAGTGCTCAGAAAGCGGGAACCTACAATGAGCAGTTCTTC.

The chain recombines TRBV28 with TRBJ2-6; the D is unclear. This CDR3 spans 15 amino acids. From germline, CDR1 is MDHEN and CDR2 SYDVKM. Deletions cut 0 bases from V and 0 bases from J, with 3 bases between. In nucleotides, the CDR3 is TGTGCCAGCAGTTTATGGGTCTCTGGGGCCAACGTCCTGACTTTC. Translation gives CASSLWVSGANVLTF.

This clonotype was seen only a few times. This chain links TRBV18 with TRBJ2-7; TRBD1 aligns across 8 bases. The CDR3 covers 14 residues. Germline V CDR1 and CDR2: KGHSH, LQKENI. Germline trimming cut 5 bases from V and 6 bases from J; bases unmatched to any gene: 9. CDR3: CASSMDRVKGEQYF. The CDR3 DNA is TGTGCCAGCTCAATGGACAGGGTGAAGGGCGAGCAGTACTTC. Supplemented by reference TRBV18 and TRBJ2-7, the full variable domain reads NAGVMQNPRHLVRRRGQEARLRCSPMKGHSHVYWYRQLPEEGLKFMVYLQKENIIDESGMPKERFSAEFPKEGPSILRIQQVVRGDSAAYFCASSMDRVKGEQYFGPGTRLTVT.

The chain has TRBV20-1 and TRBJ2-3, with D maybe TRBD2 (6 bases). Germline V CDR1 and CDR2: DFQATT, SNEGSKA (reference sequence). V was trimmed by 1 base and J by 1 base, leaving 15 bases between them. The CDR3 has 16 residues. This CDR3 reads CSARGFKRRGTDTQYF. CDR3 bases: TGCAGTGCTAGAGGATTCAAGCGGAGGGGCACAGATACGCAGTATTTT.

V is TRBV12-5 and J is TRBJ1-1, with D hard to call. Trimming removed 1 base from V and 5 bases from J, with 23 bases in between. The germline gives CDR1 LGHNT, CDR2 FRNRAP. The CDR3 has 18 residues. The CDR3 region is CASGLGSWVLSPRTEAFF. The CDR3 region has the DNA TGTGCTAGTGGTTTGGGGTCTTGGGTCCTCTCGCCGAGAACTGAAGCTTTCTTT. The full variable domain, its missing parts supplied by reference TRBV12-5 and TRBJ1-1, is DARVTQTPRHKVTEMGQEVTMRCQPILGHNTVFWYRQTMMQGLELLAYFRNRAPLDDSGMPKDRFSAEMPDATLATLKIQPSEPRDSAVYFCASGLGSWVLSPRTEAFFGQGTRLTVV.

The chain combines TRBV7-9 with TRBJ2-7, with TRBD2 as a possible D gene (7 bases). This CDR3 comprises 13 residues. V shed 2 bases and J shed 7 bases, with 12 bases lying between them. Germline-derived CDR1 and CDR2 are SEHNR and FQNEAQ (reference sequence). The CDR3 nucleotides are TGTGCCAGCAGCTTAAACAGGGAGGGGGAGCAGTACTTC. Translated: CASSLNREGEQYF.

The J gene is TRBJ2-5, the V gene TRBV20-1, with 7 bases matching TRBD2. Germline values: CDR1 DFQATT, CDR2 SNEGSKA (reference sequence). Trimming at V came to 3 bases and at J to 5 bases, leaving 6 bases not matched to a gene. The CDR3 spans 13 residues. CDR3 bases: TGCAGTGCTAGCTACCTAGCGGTGGAGACCCAGTACTTC. Translating gives CSASYLAVETQYF.

The V and J genes are TRBV20-1 and TRBJ1-1, with TRBD1 as a possible D gene (6 bases). The CDR3 has 14 residues. Deletions cut 1 base from V and 1 base from J, with 10 bases between. Looked up from germline, CDR1 is DFQATT and CDR2 is SNEGSKA (reference sequence). The DNA of the CDR3 is TGCAGTGCTAGAGTTGTGGACAGGAACACTGAAGCTTTCTTT. Translated: CSARVVDRNTEAFF.

In this sample, this clonotype turned up a few times. The chain links TRBV19 to TRBJ1-2; tentative D call: TRBD1 (5 bases). Germline V gene data show CDR1 as LNHDA and CDR2 as SQIVND (reference sequence). The CDR3 loop spans 14 amino acids. The V and J ends lost 3 bases and 7 bases respectively, with 15 bases between them. The CDR3 nucleotides are TGTGCCAGTAGTATCCGAGAGGGGAGAGGTGGCTACACCTTC. It specifies CASSIREGRGGYTF.

The table lists this clonotype with a few counts. The chain couples TRBV11-1 to TRBJ1-1, with TRBD1 identical over 7 bases. The CDR3 has 13 residues. The V and J ends lost 3 bases and 4 bases, in that order; junction bases with no gene match: 2. Germline lookup yields CDR1 SGHAT and CDR2 FQDESV (reference sequence). The CDR3 here is CASSFDRVTEAFF. CDR3 DNA sequence: TGTGCCAGCAGCTTCGACAGGGTCACTGAAGCTTTCTTT.

The V call is TRBV20-1, the J call TRBJ1-5; D is uncertain. V lost 2 bases, J lost 7 bases, and 15 bases lay in between. Germline V gene data show CDR1 as DFQATT and CDR2 as SNEGSKA (reference sequence). There are 14 residues in the CDR3. The CDR3 is CSARPTEGGQPQHF. CDR3 DNA: TGCAGTGCTAGACCGACGGAAGGAGGGCAGCCCCAGCATTTT.

This clonotype was seen a handful of times. The genes are TRBV6-1 and TRBJ1-2, with D hard to call. Trimming took off 10 bases at V and 8 bases at J, with 20 bases between the two ends. The germline CDR1 and CDR2 sequences are MNHNS and SASEGT. CDR3 length: 13 residues. The CDR3 reads CATQEDGGWGYTF. The CDR3 DNA is TGTGCCACCCAAGAGGACGGCGGTTGGGGCTACACCTTC.

The rearrangement uses TRBV27 and TRBJ2-2; D might be TRBD1 (7 bases). Germline values: CDR1 MNHEY, CDR2 SMNVEV (reference sequence). V was pared by 5 bases and J by 3 bases, with 13 bases between. The CDR3 consists of 15 residues. CDR3 DNA sequence: TGTGCCAGCAGTCGACAGGGACTTCACACCGGGGAGCTGTTTTTT. It codes for CASSRQGLHTGELFF.

The V gene is TRBV10-2, the J gene TRBJ2-4; 10 bases fit TRBD2. With 3 bases clipped from V and 1 base from J, the junction kept 0 bases outside the gene matches. The CDR3 contains 15 residues. The V gene's germline CDR1 is WSHSY and CDR2 SAAADI. CDR3 coding DNA: TGCGCCAGCAGTGAACTAGCGGGGGCCAAAAACATTCAGTACTTC. This encodes CASSELAGAKNIQYF.

This clonotype was counted between two and nine times. This chain uses TRBV28 with TRBJ2-7, with 7 bases that match TRBD2. The CDR3 runs 14 residues. Germline V CDR1 and CDR2: MDHEN, SYDVKM. J gave up 3 bases and V 3 bases, and 5 bases lay outside the gene matches. The CDR3 here is CASSLEGGNYEQYF. The CDR3 DNA sequence: TGTGCCAGCAGTTTGGAGGGAGGGAACTACGAGCAGTACTTC.

V usage is TRBV19 and J usage is TRBJ1-1; 8 bases map to TRBD1. CDR3 length: 14 residues. Trimming at V came to 5 bases and at J to 2 bases, leaving 4 bases not matched to a gene. Germline V gives CDR1 LNHDA, CDR2 SQIVND (reference sequence). The CDR3 reads CASSPDRANTEAFF. CDR3 nucleotides: TGTGCCAGTAGTCCGGACAGGGCAAACACTGAAGCTTTCTTT.

The V call is TRBV20-1, the J call TRBJ2-7, with 12 bases matching TRBD2. CDR3 length equals 15 residues. The ends lost 1 base at V and 3 bases at J; junction bases unmatched: 4. The germline V gene encodes CDR1 DFQATT and CDR2 SNEGSKA (reference sequence). CDR3 loop: CSARVAGLAGYEQYF. The DNA for the CDR3 is TGCAGTGCTAGAGTAGCGGGACTAGCGGGCTACGAGCAGTACTTC.

This chain uses TRBV24-1 with TRBJ1-2; D perhaps matches TRBD1 (5 bases). Germline V gives CDR1 KGHDR, CDR2 SFDVKD. Trimming cost V 9 bases and J 2 bases, with 21 bases left between them. This CDR3 is 16 amino acids long. Written as DNA, the CDR3 is TGTGCCACCCAGTCGAGAGGGGCGGAAAGGAACTATGGCTACACCTTC. Its protein is CATQSRGAERNYGYTF.

This clonotype was seen more than once but under ten times. The CDR3 DNA sequence: TGTGCCAGCGGAGTGACAGGGCGGGATCAGCCCCAGCATTTT. Its protein is CASGVTGRDQPQHF. This chain uses TRBV6-2 or TRBV6-3 with TRBJ1-5; TRBD1 matches at 7 bases. Germline V gene data show CDR1 as MNHEY and CDR2 as SVGEGT. The CDR3 has 14 residues. V gave up 8 bases and J gave up 5 bases; unmatched junction bases: 9.

This chain joins TRBV15 and TRBJ2-3; TRBD1 might be the D (6 bases). Looked up from germline, CDR1 is LNHNV and CDR2 is YYDKDF (reference sequence). CDR3 length: 14 residues. V was pared by 5 bases and J by 5 bases, with 14 bases between. CDR3 DNA: TGTGCCACCAGCGGCCCGACAGGTTTAGATACGCAGTATTTT. It translates to CATSGPTGLDTQYF.

The rearrangement uses TRBV21-1 and TRBJ2-5. TRBV21-1 is shown as a pseudogene. The CDR3 extends over 15 amino acids. Here the CDR3 reads CASPNWLGYGETQYF. CDR3 in DNA: TGTGCCAGTCCGAACTGGTTGGGGTATGGGGAGACCCAGTACTTC.

V and J are TRBV6-1 and TRBJ2-7, with TRBD2 matching 10 bases. The CDR3 covers 18 residues. V shed 5 bases, J shed 3 bases, and the junction held 16 bases outside the gene matches. Germline values: CDR1 MNHNS, CDR2 SASEGT. The CDR3 loop reads CASSPAGGATSGLYEQYF. The CDR3 bases are TGTGCCAGCAGTCCTGCAGGGGGCGCGACTAGCGGGCTCTACGAGCAGTACTTC.

The V call is TRBV11-3, the J call TRBJ2-1; the match to TRBD2 covers 11 bases. The V gene end was trimmed by 3 bases and the J gene end by 3 bases; junction bases not matched to a gene: 1. The CDR3 runs 15 residues. CDR1 is SGHNT and CDR2 is YENEEA in the germline V gene. The CDR3 nucleotides are TGTGCCAGCAGCTTCGGGACTAGCGGCTACAATGAGCAGTTCTTC. This encodes CASSFGTSGYNEQFF.

The chain couples TRBV2 to TRBJ1-1; 7 positions match TRBD1. The germline V gene encodes CDR1 SNHLY and CDR2 FYNNEI. CDR3 length: 15 residues. V dropped 4 bases and J dropped 6; count of bases not matched to a gene: 11. The CDR3 DNA follows: TGTGCCAGCAGTGCCTGGGCCAGGGGGATGGCTGAAGCTTTCTTT. Protein sequence: CASSAWARGMAEAFF.